Sequencing of this T cell receptor beta chain was carried out in a study of blood T cell repertoires in COVID-19. Overall study context: Nucleic acid was either cDNA or gDNA, and it came from T cells, B-cell-depleted T cells, or PBMCs.

This clone was seen a single time. Data came from immunoSEQ multiplex PCR; TCRdb stores just in-frame clones and leaves some out. The sample lists about 300,000 clones; approximately 88% were seen once. Germline trimming cut 1 base from V and 0 bases from J; bases unmatched to any gene: 7. CDR1 SGHKS and CDR2 YYEKEE come from the germline V gene (reference sequence). The CDR3 spans 17 residues. The sequencing input was peripheral blood. V gene TRBV5-5 combines with J gene TRBJ2-7, with 10 bases that match TRBD2. The TCR sequence derives from a woman in her 30s who had recovered from COVID-19. CDR3 nucleotides: TGTGCCAGCAGCTTGCGAGTTAGCGGGGGGATCTCCTACGAGCAGTACTTC. Protein: CASSLRVSGGISYEQYF.